The rows below give T cell receptor beta chains drawn from one sample of a study of pediatric ulcerative colitis. The repertoire was sequenced with immunoSEQ multiplex PCR; TCRdb's copy has only in-frame clones and lacks some. The sample records 25,000 to 35,000 clones, roughly four fifths being singletons. Sequences were obtained from blood. These receptors were taken from a boy between 10 and 17 years old with severe ulcerative colitis. The CDR3 runs from the conserved cysteine through the conserved F or W. D genes are given only for firm matches. Expanded clones are given a class, and other clones once, few, many or no size at all.

clone_size	v_call	d_call	j_call	cdr3_aa	cdr3_nt
NA	TRBV19	NA	TRBJ1-5	CASSIDGAGAGPQHF	TGTGCCAGTAGTATAGATGGGGCGGGGGCAGGGCCCCAGCATTTT
NA	TRBV27	NA	TRBJ1-5	CASSLFRHSNQPQHF	TGTGCCAGCAGTTTATTCCGGCATAGCAATCAGCCCCAGCATTTT
NA	TRBV9	NA	TRBJ1-2	CASSVSFGGGYGGYTF	TGTGCCAGCAGCGTGAGCTTCGGGGGAGGATACGGAGGCTACACCTTC
NA	TRBV7-2	TRBD2	TRBJ2-1	CASSFPSGGGSYNEQFF	TGTGCCAGCAGCTTTCCTAGCGGGGGGGGCTCCTACAATGAGCAGTTCTTC
NA	TRBV5-1	NA	TRBJ1-4	CASGREATNEKLFF	TGCGCCAGCGGCCGGGAAGCAACTAATGAAAAACTGTTTTTT
NA	TRBV19	NA	TRBJ2-5	CASSITGDLGTQYF	TGTGCCAGTAGTATAACCGGGGATCTGGGGACCCAGTACTTC
NA	TRBV5-1	TRBD1	TRBJ2-6	CASSSGQGLEANVLTF	TGCGCCAGCAGCTCCGGACAGGGGCTTGAGGCCAACGTCCTGACTTTC
NA	TRBV6-1	TRBD2	TRBJ2-4	CASSEAGGGSGTKLAKNIQYF	TGTGCCAGCAGTGAAGCAGGCGGAGGTAGCGGGACAAAACTAGCCAAAAACATTCAGTACTTC
NA	TRBV6-5	NA	TRBJ2-1	CASSYNPRGGFEQFF	TGTGCCAGCAGTTACAACCCAAGGGGGGGGTTTGAGCAGTTCTTC
NA	TRBV30	TRBD1	TRBJ1-6	CAWSLPLGQGIPLHF	TGTGCCTGGAGTCTTCCCCTGGGACAGGGGATACCCCTCCACTTT
NA	TRBV5-4	TRBD2	TRBJ2-1	CASSRNGGVLNEQFF	TGTGCCAGCAGCCGTAACGGGGGGGTTCTCAATGAGCAGTTCTTC
NA	TRBV4-1	NA	TRBJ1-2	CASSHPSRDGTRRGYTF	TGCGCCAGCAGCCACCCCTCCCGAGACGGAACGAGACGGGGCTACACCTTC
NA	TRBV6-5	NA	TRBJ1-4	CASSYSYMGANEKLFF	TGTGCCAGCAGTTACTCTTATATGGGGGCCAATGAAAAACTGTTTTTT
NA	TRBV30	NA	TRBJ2-7	CAWSRTADSYEQYF	TGTGCCTGGAGTCGGACAGCGGACTCCTACGAGCAGTACTTC
NA	TRBV5-8	TRBD1	TRBJ1-2	CASSADRASLHTF	TGTGCCAGCAGCGCCGACAGGGCTAGCCTCCACACCTTC
NA	TRBV20-1	NA	TRBJ2-1	CSAGFRPQFF	TGCAGTGCTGGTTTCAGACCCCAGTTCTTC
NA	TRBV9	TRBD1	TRBJ2-3	CASSVVGQGTDTQYF	TGTGCCAGCAGCGTAGTGGGACAGGGCACAGATACGCAGTATTTT
NA	TRBV27	NA	TRBJ2-5	CASKFAGASQETQYF	TGTGCCAGCAAGTTCGCAGGGGCCAGCCAAGAGACCCAGTACTTC
NA	TRBV6-6	NA	TRBJ1-6	CASSSNESPLHF	TGTGCCAGCAGTTCCAATGAATCACCCCTCCACTTT
once	TRBV5-8	NA	TRBJ1-5	CASSLAGPQHF	TGTGCCAGCAGCTTGGCAGGGCCCCAGCATTTT
NA	TRBV7-9	NA	TRBJ2-5	CASSSTAEQYF	TGTGCCAGCAGCTCCACTGCGGAGCAGTACTTC
NA	TRBV27	NA	TRBJ1-5	CASSLGGSNQPQHF	TGTGCCAGCAGTTTAGGAGGGAGCAATCAGCCCCAGCATTTT
few	TRBV30	NA	TRBJ1-1	CAWRGGRMNTEAFF	TGTGCCTGGAGAGGGGGGCGAATGAACACTGAAGCTTTCTTT
NA	TRBV5-4	TRBD1	TRBJ2-5	CASSQNGQGLSETQYF	TGTGCCAGCAGCCAAAATGGACAGGGTTTATCAGAGACCCAGTACTTC
NA	TRBV7-2	NA	TRBJ1-1	CADGRGPLTEAFF	TGTGCCGACGGCAGGGGCCCCTTGACTGAAGCTTTCTTT
NA	TRBV4-3	NA	TRBJ2-1	CASSRLSPDYNEQFF	TGCGCCAGCAGCCGTCTGTCCCCAGACTACAATGAGCAGTTCTTC
NA	TRBV13	NA	TRBJ1-2	CASKRGGYGYTF	TGTGCCAGCAAGAGGGGCGGCTATGGCTACACCTTC
once	TRBV25-1	NA	TRBJ1-2	CASSVTENYGYTF	TGTGCCAGCAGTGTCACAGAAAACTATGGCTACACCTTC
NA	TRBV18	NA	TRBJ1-1	CASSFQENTEAFF	TGTGCCAGCTCATTTCAAGAAAACACTGAAGCTTTCTTT
NA	TRBV14	NA	TRBJ2-1	CASSQVSRQANEQFF	TGTGCCAGCAGCCAAGTATCCCGACAGGCCAATGAGCAGTTCTTC
NA	TRBV9	NA	TRBJ2-3	CASSVVSTDTQYF	TGTGCCAGCAGCGTAGTTTCAACAGATACGCAGTATTTT
NA	TRBV6-5	NA	TRBJ1-6	CASRGLMYNSPLHF	TGTGCCAGCAGGGGGCTTATGTATAATTCACCCCTCCACTTT
once	TRBV10-3	NA	TRBJ2-7	CAISDNAGEYEQYF	TGTGCCATCAGTGACAATGCAGGGGAGTACGAGCAGTACTTC
NA	TRBV28	NA	TRBJ2-6	CASSFRGLGANVLTF	TGTGCCAGCAGTTTCCGGGGGCTCGGGGCCAACGTCCTGACTTTC
NA	TRBV29-1	NA	TRBJ1-1	CSVEVQGGNTEAFF	TGCAGCGTTGAAGTACAGGGAGGGAACACTGAAGCTTTCTTT
NA	TRBV29-1	NA	TRBJ2-5	CSVEEGPQETQYF	TGCAGCGTTGAAGAGGGTCCTCAGGAGACCCAGTACTTC
NA	TRBV25-1	NA	TRBJ2-1	CASGDNEQFF	TGTGCCAGCGGAGACAATGAGCAGTTCTTC
NA	TRBV5-6	TRBD1	TRBJ1-2	CASSWGTGDPYGYTF	TGTGCCAGCAGCTGGGGGACAGGGGATCCCTATGGCTACACCTTC
few	TRBV2	NA	TRBJ1-1	CASSGGNPTEAFF	TGTGCCAGCAGTGGAGGAAATCCCACTGAAGCTTTCTTT
NA	TRBV7-2	TRBD2	TRBJ2-7	CASSLVAGGNEQYF	TGTGCCAGCAGCTTAGTTGCGGGGGGCAACGAGCAGTACTTC
NA	TRBV2	NA	TRBJ1-6	CASMGPGNSPLHF	TGTGCCAGCATGGGCCCTGGGAATTCACCCCTCCACTTT
NA	TRBV2	NA	TRBJ1-3	CASSETGSGNTIYF	TGTGCCAGCAGTGAAACGGGTTCGGGAAACACCATATATTTT
few	TRBV2	TRBD1	TRBJ1-6	CASRPGQGAGSPLHF	TGTGCCAGCAGACCAGGACAGGGGGCAGGTTCACCCCTCCACTTT